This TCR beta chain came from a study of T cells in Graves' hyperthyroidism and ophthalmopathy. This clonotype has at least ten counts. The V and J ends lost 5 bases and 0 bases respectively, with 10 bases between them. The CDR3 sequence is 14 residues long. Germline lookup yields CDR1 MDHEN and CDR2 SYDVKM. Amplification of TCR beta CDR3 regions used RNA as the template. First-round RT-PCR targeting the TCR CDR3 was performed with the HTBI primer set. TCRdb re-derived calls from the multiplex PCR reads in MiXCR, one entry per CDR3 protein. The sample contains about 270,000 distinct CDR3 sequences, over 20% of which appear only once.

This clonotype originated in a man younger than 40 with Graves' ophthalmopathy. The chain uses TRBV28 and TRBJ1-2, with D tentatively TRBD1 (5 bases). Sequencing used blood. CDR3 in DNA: TGTGCCAGCAGTCCCGGGGGAGCTAACTATGGCTACACCTTC. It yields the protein CASSPGGANYGYTF.